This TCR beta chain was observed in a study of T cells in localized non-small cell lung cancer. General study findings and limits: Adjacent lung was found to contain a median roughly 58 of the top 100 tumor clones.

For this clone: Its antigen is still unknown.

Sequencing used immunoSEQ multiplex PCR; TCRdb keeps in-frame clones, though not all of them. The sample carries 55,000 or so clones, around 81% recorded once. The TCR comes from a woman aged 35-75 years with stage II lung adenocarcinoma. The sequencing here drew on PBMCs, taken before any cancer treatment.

CDR3 DNA sequence: TGTGCCAGCAGCTTAGTCGGGGGAGGCAATGGCTACACCTTC. The encoded protein is CASSLVGGGNGYTF. This rearrangement joins TRBV7-9 to TRBJ1-2, with a tentative D call TRBD1 (5 bases). The CDR3 sequence is 14 residues long. Germline CDR1 is SEHNR and CDR2 is FQNEAQ (reference sequence). Trimming pared 1 base from V and 6 bases from J, leaving 12 bases between. Full variable domain (outside the CDR3, taken from reference TRBV7-9 and TRBJ1-2): DTGVSQNPRHKITKRGQNVTFRCDPISEHNRLYWYRQTLGQGPEFLTYFQNEAQLEKSRLLSDRFSAERPKGSFSTLEIQRTEQGDSAMYLCASSLVGGGNGYTFGSGTRLTVV.